Below, 26 T cell receptor beta chains from the same sample are listed, as sequenced in a study of T cells after yellow fever vaccination. TCRdb used MiXCR to reprocess the 5' RACE reads, holding one entry per CDR3 protein. The table lists about 300,000 distinct CDR3 sequences, 3.5% to 4.5% of them singletons. The specimen was PBMCs, collected 5 days after the yellow fever booster vaccination. All receptors come from a man aged 18 to 35 who received the YFV17D yellow fever vaccine.

This clonotype has just a few counts. The CDR3 nucleotides read TGTGCCAGCAGCGACTCGTTACCGTCAGGGTTCACCGGGGAGCTGTTTTTT. Amino acid sequence: CASSDSLPSGFTGELFF. This chain joins TRBV21-1 and TRBJ2-2; the table names TRBD1, a call not compared with the DNA. TRBV21-1 is an annotated pseudogene. This CDR3 is 17 amino acids long.

This clonotype was seen many times. This rearrangement joins TRBV4-3 to TRBJ1-1; D gene ambiguous. Germline assignment: CDR1 LGHNA and CDR2 YSLEER. V lost 1 base and J lost 0, with 6 bases in between. The CDR3 runs 14 residues. The CDR3 loop is CASSQASVNTEAFF. The CDR3 DNA is TGCGCCAGCAGCCAAGCGTCAGTGAACACTGAAGCTTTCTTT.

This clonotype was recorded a few times. V is TRBV29-1 and J is TRBJ2-7; the match to TRBD1 covers 8 bases. With 2 bases clipped from V and 0 bases from J, the junction kept 6 bases outside the gene matches. The CDR3 is 15 amino acids. Per the germline V gene, CDR1 is SQVTM and CDR2 is ANQGSEA. CDR3 sequence: CSVESRTGSSYEQYF. DNA for the CDR3: TGCAGCGTTGAATCCCGGACAGGGAGCTCCTACGAGCAGTACTTC.

The rearrangement joins TRBV5-1 to TRBJ1-6; possible D gene TRBD1, 5 bases. Germline V lookup: CDR1 SGHRS, CDR2 YFSETQ. The CDR3 length is 15 residues. Trimming shortened V by 3 bases and J by 0 bases, and 7 bases separated the two germline ends. For the CDR3, the DNA is TGCGCCAGCAGCTGGGGCTTCTCCTATAATTCACCCCTCCACTTT. Translated: CASSWGFSYNSPLHF.

J is TRBJ1-2 and V is TRBV5-1; D remains unclear. Trimming left V 0 bases short and J 0 bases short, with 6 bases between. The CDR3 is made up of 14 amino acids. CDR1 and CDR2 from the germline V gene are SGHRS and YFSETQ. CDR3 in amino acids: CASSLDGTNYGYTF. CDR3 coding DNA: TGCGCCAGCAGCTTGGACGGCACTAACTATGGCTACACCTTC.

This clonotype has a count of ten or more. V usage is TRBV20-1 and J usage is TRBJ2-5; possible D gene TRBD2, 7 bases. CDR3 length: 12 amino acids. Looked up from germline, CDR1 is DFQATT and CDR2 is SNEGSKA (reference sequence). V gave up 8 bases and J gave up 4 bases, with 14 bases separating them. The CDR3 loop is CSPKGGGETQYF. In DNA form, the CDR3 reads TGCAGTCCCAAAGGGGGGGGAGAGACCCAGTACTTC.

The V gene is TRBV9, the J gene TRBJ2-2; the D is unclear. Germline lookup yields CDR1 SGDLS and CDR2 YYNGEE. CDR3 length equals 20 residues. With 0 bases removed from V and 2 bases from J, the gap between germline ends came to 23 bases. CDR3 region: CASSVAKLPERGSNTGELFF. In DNA form, the CDR3 reads TGTGCCAGCAGCGTAGCCAAACTGCCCGAGAGAGGTTCCAACACCGGGGAGCTGTTTTTT.

The chain joins TRBV12-3 or TRBV12-4 to TRBJ2-6; D is uncertain. Deletions cut 5 bases from V and 2 bases from J, with 7 bases between. This CDR3 is built from 14 residues. The CDR3 loop reads CASSGNPGANVLTF. CDR3 nucleotides: TGTGCCAGCAGTGGAAACCCTGGGGCCAACGTCCTGACTTTC.

This clonotype was counted ten times or more. The gene calls are TRBV20-1 and TRBJ2-1; 7 bases line up with TRBD2. The CDR3 is made up of 13 amino acids. The ends lost 3 bases at V and 8 bases at J; junction bases unmatched: 7. The germline gives CDR1 DFQATT, CDR2 SNEGSKA (reference sequence). The CDR3 nucleotides read TGCAGTGCTAGGTTCCGGGGGGACCATGAGCAGTTCTTC. Its protein product is CSARFRGDHEQFF.

The rearrangement links TRBV19 to TRBJ2-1; D remains ambiguous. This CDR3 is 13 amino acids long. V lost 3 bases and J lost 4, with 7 bases in between. CDR1 is LNHDA, CDR2 SQIVND, per germline (reference sequence). The CDR3 reads CASSIGFYNEQFF. The CDR3 DNA reads as TGTGCCAGTAGTATCGGATTTTACAATGAGCAGTTCTTC.

This clonotype was seen a handful of times. The chain combines TRBV6-6 with TRBJ2-7; the D gene is possibly TRBD2 (5 bases). The germline V and J ends were trimmed by 6 bases and 3 bases, with 9 bases remaining between them. The CDR3 loop spans 12 amino acids. Germline V lookup: CDR1 MNHNY, CDR2 SVGAGI (reference sequence). The CDR3 is CASRPDFYEQYF. For the CDR3, the DNA is TGTGCCAGCAGACCGGACTTCTACGAGCAGTACTTC.

This clonotype was detected many times. This chain uses TRBV5-1 with TRBJ2-5; D assignment may be TRBD1 or TRBD2 (7 bases each). V lost 4 bases to trimming and J lost 2 bases, with 18 bases between them. The germline V gene has CDR1 SGHRS and CDR2 YFSETQ. The CDR3 extends over 16 amino acids. The CDR3 region is CASSARAAGQQETQYF. DNA of the CDR3: TGCGCCAGCAGCGCCCGGGCAGCGGGACAGCAAGAGACCCAGTACTTC.

This chain links TRBV6-5 with TRBJ1-1; no clear D gene. The CDR3 has 14 residues. V was clipped by 2 bases and J by 5 bases, with 12 bases between them. CDR1 and CDR2 (germline): MNHEY, SVGAGI. CDR3 protein: CASSYRSRRTEAFF. The CDR3 DNA is TGTGCCAGCAGTTACAGGAGTCGACGGACTGAAGCTTTCTTT.

Worth noting for this clonotype: The junction and the germline gene differ at one end; a read error may be behind it. This chain joins TRBV7-7 and TRBJ2-1, with D possibly being TRBD1 (7 bases). The CDR3 length is 16 residues. Germline CDR1 reads SSHAT; CDR2 reads FNYEAQ (reference sequence). The CDR3 is CASSPGAGTAHNEQFF. CDR3 bases: TGTGCTAGCAGCCCCGGGGCGGGGACAGCCCACAATGAGCAGTTCTTC.

This clonotype was found many times. The rearrangement links TRBV6-2 or TRBV6-3 to TRBJ2-6, with 7 bases aligning to TRBD1. The V gene's germline CDR1 is MNHEY and CDR2 SVGEGT. The CDR3 sequence is 16 residues long. The V segment lost 6 bases and the J segment 1 base; nucleotides outside the gene matches: 6. This chain's CDR3 is CASSSDRASGANVLTF. The CDR3 DNA is TGTGCCAGCAGCAGCGACAGGGCTTCTGGGGCCAACGTCCTGACTTTC.

The rearrangement uses TRBV12-3 or TRBV12-4 and TRBJ1-5; no definite D call. The V and J ends lost 7 bases and 6 bases respectively, with 16 bases between them. The CDR3 loop spans 14 amino acids. CDR3 protein: CASKFLGLGQPQHF. The CDR3 coding sequence is TGTGCCAGCAAGTTCCTCGGATTAGGTCAGCCCCAGCATTTT.

This clonotype has at least ten counts. The CDR3 spells CASSLDFGELFF. DNA of the CDR3: TGTGCCAGCAGCTTAGATTTCGGGGAGCTGTTTTTT. The V gene is TRBV11-3, the J gene TRBJ2-2, with no clear D. The CDR3 has 12 amino acids. Trimming removed 0 bases from V and 7 bases from J, with 3 bases in between. Germline values: CDR1 SGHNT, CDR2 YENEEA.

A few counts support this clonotype. V and J are TRBV21-1 and TRBJ2-5; TRBD1 is the table's D call and was not checked against the DNA. TRBV21-1 is annotated as a pseudogene. This CDR3 has 16 residues. The chain's CDR3 is CASTFRTGFFRETQYF. The CDR3 region has the DNA TGTGCCAGCACTTTTAGGACAGGGTTTTTCCGAGAGACCCAGTACTTC.

This clonotype was found many times. CDR3 region: CASSSQGSYEQYF. DNA of the CDR3: TGTGCCAGCAGCTCCCAGGGTTCCTACGAGCAGTACTTC. The rearrangement links TRBV5-5 to TRBJ2-7, with D maybe TRBD1 (5 bases). This CDR3 is 13 amino acids long. V was cut by 3 bases and J by 1 base, with 8 bases left in between. Per the germline V gene, CDR1 is SGHKS and CDR2 is YYEKEE (reference sequence).

This clonotype was observed a few times. The chain has TRBV7-3 and TRBJ2-6, with TRBD2 matching 7 bases. The CDR3 contains 15 residues. V lost 5 bases and J lost 3; bases outside the gene matches: 4. Per germline, CDR1 SGHTA and CDR2 FQGTGA. Written as DNA, the CDR3 is TGTGCCAGCAGCACCTCGGGGGGTGGGGCCAACGTCCTGACTTTC. Translating it yields CASSTSGGGANVLTF.

This clonotype was counted only a few times. The chain carries TRBV12-3 or TRBV12-4 and TRBJ2-7, with D perhaps matching TRBD2 (6 bases). Trimming removed 6 bases from V and 2 bases from J, with 11 bases in between. The CDR3 is 13 amino acids. CDR3 nucleotides: TGTGCCAGCAGGGGGGGACCAACCTACGAGCAGTACTTC. Protein sequence: CASRGGPTYEQYF.

This clonotype was seen many times. The CDR3 coding sequence is TGTGCCACCAGCAGAGATCGTTCGAGCGAAGGTACGCAGTATTTT. Translating gives CATSRDRSSEGTQYF. V is TRBV15 and J is TRBJ2-3; D is ambiguous. Trimming pared 0 bases from V and 8 bases from J, leaving 15 bases between. Germline CDR1 LNHNV, CDR2 YYDKDF (reference sequence). The CDR3 spans 15 residues.

In this sample, this clonotype turned up a few times. The V call is TRBV7-9, the J call TRBJ2-3, with 9 positions matching TRBD1. V lost 8 bases and J lost 1; bases outside the gene matches: 7. This CDR3 is 15 amino acids long. The germline V gene encodes CDR1 SEHNR and CDR2 FQNEAQ (reference sequence). The CDR3 spells CASRWTGAGTDTQYF. In nucleotides, the CDR3 is TGTGCCAGCCGGTGGACAGGGGCGGGCACAGATACGCAGTATTTT.

This clonotype has more than one count but fewer than ten. The chain uses TRBV11-2 and TRBJ2-3; TRBD2 aligns across 9 bases. This CDR3 comprises 16 residues. The germline V gene encodes CDR1 SGHAT and CDR2 FQNNGV. The J segment lost 8 bases and the V segment lost 0 bases, leaving 9 bases of the junction unmatched. This CDR3 is CASSLDGLAGKGTQYF. The CDR3, as DNA: TGTGCCAGCAGCTTAGATGGGCTAGCGGGGAAAGGTACGCAGTATTTT.

This clonotype was found many times. A much more abundant neighbour one base away suggests this may be a read error. This rearrangement joins TRBV7-6 to TRBJ1-1, with D uncertain. Per the germline V gene, CDR1 is SGHVS and CDR2 is FNYEAQ. Deletions cut 4 bases from V and 2 bases from J, with 8 bases between. The CDR3 is 13 amino acids. CDR3 in amino acids: CASSWTVNTEAFF. For the CDR3, the DNA is TGTGCCAGCAGCTGGACGGTAAACACTGAAGCTTTCTTT.

This clonotype was counted only a few times. This chain links TRBV20-1 with TRBJ1-4; D gene unclear. The CDR3 spans 15 residues. CDR1 and CDR2 (germline): DFQATT, SNEGSKA (reference sequence). The V gene lost 0 bases and the J gene lost 6 bases, with 14 bases spanning the gap. CDR3 in amino acids: CSARDLRQEHEKLFF. The CDR3 DNA reads TGCAGTGCTAGAGATCTGAGGCAGGAACATGAAAAACTGTTTTTT.